These 11 T cell receptor beta chains share one sample of origin, sequenced in a study of blood T cell repertoires in COVID-19. Clones were read by immunoSEQ multiplex PCR, and TCRdb kept only the in-frame ones, dropping some. The sample lists roughly 570,000 clones, roughly nine tenths occurring once. The sample consisted of peripheral blood. The receptor set was obtained from a woman aged 45-65 years with COVID-19, enrolled during active disease.

The chain employs TRBV19 and TRBJ1-2; D not certain. Per the germline V gene, CDR1 is LNHDA and CDR2 is SQIVND (reference sequence). This CDR3 is 14 amino acids long. Trimming cost V 5 bases and J 8 bases, with 18 bases left between them. CDR3 coding DNA: TGTGCCAGTAGTGACGGGTCCCCCCATGGCGGCTACACCTTC. This sequence encodes CASSDGSPHGGYTF.

This rearrangement joins TRBV2 to TRBJ1-1, with D possibly TRBD1 on 6 matching bases. Germline values: CDR1 SNHLY, CDR2 FYNNEI. The length of the CDR3 is 15 residues. The V gene lost 6 bases and the J gene lost 6 bases, with 20 bases spanning the gap. Written as DNA, the CDR3 is TGTGCCAGCAGCCTCGGGCGACAGGCTGGGGCTGAAGCTTTCTTT. Its protein product is CASSLGRQAGAEAFF.

The rearrangement joins TRBV2 to TRBJ1-1; 7 bases are a match to TRBD1. The V gene's germline CDR1 is SNHLY and CDR2 FYNNEI. V gave up 4 bases and J gave up 3 bases; unmatched junction bases: 2. This CDR3 is 13 amino acids long. The CDR3: CASSADRHTEAFF. The DNA of the CDR3 is TGTGCCAGCAGTGCGGACAGGCACACTGAAGCTTTCTTT.

The chain combines TRBV18 with TRBJ2-7; 8 bases map to TRBD1. This CDR3 has 14 residues. Per the germline V gene, CDR1 is KGHSH and CDR2 is LQKENI. Trimming took 3 bases from V and 7 from J; bases not matched to a gene: 8. The CDR3 region has the DNA TGTGCCAGCTCACCTCCCGAAGGGACAGGAGAGCAGTACTTC. This gives the protein CASSPPEGTGEQYF.

The chain has TRBV29-1 and TRBJ1-1; TRBD1 is a possible D gene (6 bases). Germline CDR1 and CDR2: SQVTM and ANQGSEA. V lost 3 bases and J 4 bases, leaving 15 bases between the germline ends. There are 14 residues in the CDR3. CDR3 nucleotide sequence: TGCAGCGTTGATGGGGGACATAGAGTCACTGAAGCTTTCTTT. The encoded protein is CSVDGGHRVTEAFF. Using reference TRBV29-1 and TRBJ1-1 for the parts outside the CDR3, the full variable domain is SAVISQKPSRDICQRGTSLTIQCQVDSQVTMMFWYRQQPGQSLTLIATANQGSEATYESGFVIDKFPISRPNLTFSTLTVSNMSPEDSSIYLCSVDGGHRVTEAFFGQGTRLTVV.

The rearrangement joins TRBV30 to TRBJ1-2; maybe TRBD1 (6 bases). The V end was cut by 8 bases, the J end by 6 bases, with 16 bases between. The CDR3 spans 12 residues. The germline CDR1 and CDR2 sequences are GTSNPN and SVGIG (reference sequence). The DNA of the CDR3 is TGTGCCCGCCTAGGGGGGGCCCATGGCTACACCTTC. Its protein product is CARLGGAHGYTF.

The gene calls are TRBV2 and TRBJ2-7; tentative D call: TRBD1 (6 bases). V lost 11 bases, J lost 1 base, and 18 bases lay in between. The CDR3 is 14 amino acids. The germline V gene has CDR1 SNHLY and CDR2 FYNNEI. The CDR3 DNA follows: TGTGCCGGTTTGACGGCAGGGGAGTCCTACGAGCAGTACTTC. As protein: CAGLTAGESYEQYF.

The chain recombines TRBV4-1 with TRBJ2-7; TRBD1 matches 10 bases. Germline assignment: CDR1 MGHRA and CDR2 YSYEKL. Trimming cost V 0 bases and J 0 bases; bases outside gene matches: 8. The CDR3 loop spans 18 amino acids. The CDR3, as DNA: TGCGCCAGCAGCCAAGATATCCGGGACAGGGGTCTCTCCTACGAGCAGTACTTC. Its protein is CASSQDIRDRGLSYEQYF.

CDR3 sequence reads: CASVEAGANYGYTF. CDR3 sequence (DNA): TGTGCCAGCGTGGAGGCAGGGGCTAACTATGGCTACACCTTC. The chain uses TRBV28 and TRBJ1-2; TRBD1 is a possible D gene (6 bases). CDR1 MDHEN and CDR2 SYDVKM come from the germline V gene. V dropped 8 bases and J dropped 0 bases, with 13 bases sitting between them. This CDR3 contains 14 residues.

This clone was seen only once. The chain links TRBV18 to TRBJ2-3; the match to TRBD1 covers 7 bases. V lost 2 bases and J lost 6; bases outside the gene matches: 5. Germline V gene sequence: CDR1 KGHSH, CDR2 LQKENI. The CDR3 has 14 residues. The CDR3 protein is CASSPDRVPDTQYF. CDR3 coding DNA: TGTGCCAGCTCACCAGACAGGGTTCCGGATACGCAGTATTTT.

The genes are TRBV4-2 and TRBJ2-7, with D tentatively TRBD1 (6 bases). Trimming pared 0 bases from V and 7 bases from J, leaving 16 bases between. CDR3 size: 15 residues. Per the germline V gene, CDR1 is LGHNA and CDR2 is YNFKEQ. The CDR3 region is CASSQDLGQFWEQYF. The CDR3 DNA follows: TGTGCCAGCAGCCAAGATCTAGGACAGTTTTGGGAGCAGTACTTC.